Reported below is one TCR beta chain. Its antigen is not yet known. Base qualities were left out, and no much larger clone turns up one base away. This entry is derived from a study of control samples from healthy donors and cancer patients (dated by TCRdb to 2019 to 2021). Library preparation employed the immunoSEQ multiplex PCR assay. TCRdb's version of the immuneACCESS table is confined to in-frame rearrangements and falls short of the full clone set. An unresolved V gene accounts for under half of the shortfall where checked; the remainder is of unknown origin. This sample has around 130,000 clones in its table, and more than 70% of those were observed once. The ten largest account for around 3% of the sample. The CDR3 starts with the cysteine, ends with the phenylalanine, and has 13 residues. The DNA shown is the 39-base CDR3, in frame from base 1. According to the germline V gene, CDR1 reads MDHEN and CDR2 reads SYDVKM. The junction carries 15 bases between V and J, which are trimmed by 6 bases and 7 bases respectively.

The receptor was derived from a man aged 50 or older in good health. The chain couples TRBV28 to TRBJ1-2; the D gene is not confidently resolved. The material sequenced was blood. The CDR3 sequence is CASRTNPPRGYTF. The DNA sequence is TGTGCCAGCAGGACCAACCCACCCCGTGGCTACACCTTC.